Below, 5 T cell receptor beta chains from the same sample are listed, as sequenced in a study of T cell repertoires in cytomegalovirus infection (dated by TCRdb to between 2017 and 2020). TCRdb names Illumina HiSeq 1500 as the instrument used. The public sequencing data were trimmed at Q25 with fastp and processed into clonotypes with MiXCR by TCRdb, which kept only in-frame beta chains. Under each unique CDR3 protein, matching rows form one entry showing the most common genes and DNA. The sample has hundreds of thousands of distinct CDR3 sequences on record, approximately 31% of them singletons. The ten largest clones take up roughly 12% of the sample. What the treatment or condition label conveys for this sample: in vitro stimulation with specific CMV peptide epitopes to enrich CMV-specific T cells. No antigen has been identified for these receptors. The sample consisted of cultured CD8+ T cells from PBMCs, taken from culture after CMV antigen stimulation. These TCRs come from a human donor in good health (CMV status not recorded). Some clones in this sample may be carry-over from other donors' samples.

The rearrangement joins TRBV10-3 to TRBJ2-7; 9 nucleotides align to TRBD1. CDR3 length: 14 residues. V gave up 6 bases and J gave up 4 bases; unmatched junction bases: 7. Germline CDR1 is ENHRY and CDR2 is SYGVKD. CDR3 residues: CAIRPGQGMYEQYF. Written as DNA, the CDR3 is TGTGCCATCAGACCGGGACAGGGAATGTACGAGCAGTACTTC.

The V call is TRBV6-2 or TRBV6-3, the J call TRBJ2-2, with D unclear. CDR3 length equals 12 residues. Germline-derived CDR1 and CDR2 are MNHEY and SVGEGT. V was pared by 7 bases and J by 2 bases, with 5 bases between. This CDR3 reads CASNANTGELFF. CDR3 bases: TGTGCCAGCAATGCTAACACCGGGGAGCTGTTTTTT.

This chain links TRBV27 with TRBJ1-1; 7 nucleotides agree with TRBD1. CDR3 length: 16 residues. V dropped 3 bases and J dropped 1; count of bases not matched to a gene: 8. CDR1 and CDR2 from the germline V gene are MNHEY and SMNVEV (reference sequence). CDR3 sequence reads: CASSFTGDSPNTEAFF. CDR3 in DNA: TGTGCCAGCAGTTTCACAGGGGACAGCCCGAACACTGAAGCTTTCTTT.

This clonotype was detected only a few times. In nucleotides, the CDR3 is TGTGCCAGCGGCCCGGGGGGCGGCTACACCTTC. The encoded protein is CASGPGGGYTF. The genes are TRBV7-9 and TRBJ1-2, with a weak D call TRBD1 (6 bases). With 8 bases removed from V and 8 bases from J, the gap between germline ends came to 12 bases. The CDR3 loop spans 11 amino acids. Germline CDR1 SEHNR, CDR2 FQNEAQ (reference sequence).

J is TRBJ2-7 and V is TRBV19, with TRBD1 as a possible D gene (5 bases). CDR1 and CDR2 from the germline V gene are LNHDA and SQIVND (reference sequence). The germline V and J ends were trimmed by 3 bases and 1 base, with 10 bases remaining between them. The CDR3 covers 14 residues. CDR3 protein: CASSITDSSYEQYF. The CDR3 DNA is TGTGCCAGTAGTATTACAGACAGTTCCTACGAGCAGTACTTC.